The 11 T cell receptor beta chains reported below all come from one sample, sequenced in a study of CD8 T cells in Susac syndrome (dated by TCRdb to between 2018 and 2021). The method behind the library was the immunoSEQ multiplex PCR assay. RNA was extracted with the RNeasy kit and about 0.5 to 1 ug was reverse transcribed using random hexamers. The public reads were reprocessed in TCRdb via fastp at Q25 and MiXCR, keeping in-frame beta chains. For every CDR3 protein sequence, its rows merge into one entry that carries the most common genes and DNA. This sample is represented by approximately 46,000 distinct CDR3 sequences; 85% to 95% of them were singletons. The ten largest account for 0.41% of the sample. Sample: CD8+ T cells from PBMCs. These receptors all stem from a human donor in good health.

The rearrangement joins TRBV27 to TRBJ2-1, with 7 bases aligning to TRBD2. The length of the CDR3 is 13 residues. The germline V gene has CDR1 MNHEY and CDR2 SMNVEV (reference sequence). J gave up 9 bases and V 1 base, and 3 bases lay outside the gene matches. CDR3 bases: TGTGCCAGCAGTTTATTTGCGGGAGTTGAGCAGTTCTTC. Protein: CASSLFAGVEQFF.

V gene TRBV11-2 combines with J gene TRBJ2-5; 8 bases map to TRBD1. The CDR3 covers 15 residues. The germline CDR1 and CDR2 sequences are SGHAT and FQNNGV. Trimming at V came to 4 bases and at J to 5 bases, leaving 9 bases not matched to a gene. The CDR3 region is CASSSTSGGRETQYF. The CDR3, as DNA: TGTGCCAGCAGCTCAACATCAGGGGGCCGGGAGACCCAGTACTTC.

CDR3 coding DNA: TGCGCCAGCAGTGACGTCTTTAACTATGGCTACACCTTC. Translated, it gives CASSDVFNYGYTF. The chain uses TRBV10-2 and TRBJ1-2; D gene unclear. The CDR3 covers 13 residues. Trimming removed 3 bases from V and 1 base from J, with 6 bases in between. CDR1 is WSHSY and CDR2 is SAAADI in the germline V gene.

The rearrangement links TRBV7-9 to TRBJ2-1; D assignment may be TRBD1 or TRBD2 (5 bases each). V was cut by 5 bases and J by 8 bases, with 19 bases left in between. The CDR3 extends over 15 amino acids. Germline V CDR1 and CDR2: SEHNR, FQNEAQ (reference sequence). Here the CDR3 reads CASSPIERGRDEQFF. The CDR3 nucleotides read TGTGCCAGCAGCCCGATCGAGAGGGGCCGAGATGAGCAGTTCTTC.

V and J are TRBV15 and TRBJ1-2; TRBD1 agrees at 9 bases. CDR3 length equals 15 residues. After removal of 3 bases from V and 2 bases from J, the junction contained 4 bases not matched to a gene. Germline V gives CDR1 LNHNV, CDR2 YYDKDF (reference sequence). DNA of the CDR3: TGTGCCACCAGCAGGGCCGGGACAGGGAACTATGGCTACACCTTC. Encoded protein: CATSRAGTGNYGYTF.

The chain couples TRBV3-1 to TRBJ1-1, with 9 positions matching TRBD1. The CDR3 is 15 residues long. Germline V lookup: CDR1 LGHDT, CDR2 YNNKEL (reference sequence). V was pared by 5 bases and J by 3 bases, with 7 bases of the junction left unmatched. The CDR3 DNA reads as TGTGCCAGCAGCGCGCCGGGACAGGGCCACACTGAAGCTTTCTTT. This gives the protein CASSAPGQGHTEAFF.

The chain employs TRBV29-1 and TRBJ2-1; weak D call: TRBD1 (6 bases). CDR3 length: 15 residues. Trimming stripped 6 bases from V and 1 base from J, with 16 bases between. Per germline, CDR1 SQVTM and CDR2 ANQGSEA. Here the CDR3 reads CSVSDRFLSYNEQFF. The CDR3 nucleotides are TGCAGCGTCTCCGACAGGTTTCTTTCCTACAATGAGCAGTTCTTC.

This chain uses TRBV5-4 with TRBJ1-3; D is possibly TRBD1 (5 bases). The germline V gene encodes CDR1 SGHNT and CDR2 YYREEE (reference sequence). V was trimmed by 4 bases and J by 4 bases, leaving 6 bases between them. The CDR3 consists of 12 residues. This CDR3 reads CASSGGGNTIYF. DNA of the CDR3: TGTGCCAGCAGCGGGGGGGGAAACACCATATATTTT.

The chain combines TRBV3-1 with TRBJ2-1; D is possibly TRBD2 (6 bases). CDR3 length: 17 amino acids. The germline V gene encodes CDR1 LGHDT and CDR2 YNNKEL (reference sequence). V was pared by 0 bases and J by 0 bases, with 12 bases between. DNA for the CDR3: TGTGCCAGCAGCCAAGATCAGGTCGGGAGCTCCTACAATGAGCAGTTCTTC. Amino acids: CASSQDQVGSSYNEQFF.

This rearrangement joins TRBV7-9 to TRBJ1-1; 7 bases line up with TRBD1. This CDR3 is 16 amino acids long. The V segment lost 4 bases and the J segment 8 bases; nucleotides outside the gene matches: 16. CDR1 is SEHNR, CDR2 FQNEAQ, per germline (reference sequence). CDR3 sequence: CASSYPNLQGRIEAFF. The CDR3 coding sequence is TGTGCCAGCAGCTACCCCAATCTACAGGGGAGGATAGAAGCTTTCTTT.

V is TRBV7-9 and J is TRBJ2-1; the D call may be TRBD1 or TRBD2 (5 bases each). V lost 4 bases and J 9 bases, leaving 19 bases between the germline ends. Germline V gene lookup returns CDR1 SEHNR and CDR2 FQNEAQ (reference sequence). The CDR3 length is 15 residues. The chain's CDR3 is CASSSRGVFDGEQFF. CDR3 coding DNA: TGTGCCAGCAGCTCAAGAGGGGTGTTTGACGGTGAGCAGTTCTTC.